These 11 T cell receptor beta chains share one sample of origin, sequenced in a study of blood T cells in healthy people across ages. With a J-beta primer mix and a sample-barcoded 5' primer, a second PCR ran about 7 to 12 cycles. TCRdb used MiXCR to reprocess the 5' RACE reads, holding one entry per CDR3 protein. The sample comprises 800,000 or so distinct CDR3 sequences, around a quarter of which are singletons, and approximately 3.7% rests with the top ten. The same data also went into a second study, on T cells of mothers and their children.

The specimen was blood. Receptors were obtained from a boy aged 5 to 17 in good health.

This rearrangement joins TRBV29-1 to TRBJ1-2, with D maybe TRBD1 (6 bases). CDR1 is SQVTM, CDR2 ANQGSEA, per germline. The length of the CDR3 is 13 residues. Trimming cost V 7 bases and J 3 bases, with 15 bases left between them. This chain's CDR3 is CSAIRQEDYGYTF. In nucleotides, the CDR3 is TGCAGCGCCATAAGACAGGAAGACTATGGCTACACCTTC.

The gene calls are TRBV7-8 and TRBJ2-1, with D possibly being TRBD1 (5 bases). V was cut by 0 bases and J by 6 bases, with 27 bases left in between. Germline V gene lookup returns CDR1 SGHVS and CDR2 FQNEAQ. The CDR3 spans 20 residues. CDR3 amino acids: CASSLAPGATPGRGGNEQFF. In nucleotides, the CDR3 is TGTGCCAGCAGCTTAGCTCCTGGGGCGACGCCTGGGCGAGGCGGCAATGAGCAGTTCTTC.

This clonotype was picked up a small number of times. The gene calls are TRBV27 and TRBJ2-5; TRBD1 matches at 7 bases. The J call may be faulty, since TRBJ2-1 better matches the DNA end. Germline lookup yields CDR1 MNHEY and CDR2 SMNVEV (reference sequence). This CDR3 has 16 residues. This CDR3 reads CASSLTSGTAYNEQFF. In nucleotides, the CDR3 is TGTGCCAGCAGTCTAACATCTGGGACAGCGTACAATGAGCAGTTCTTC.

The chain carries TRBV18 and TRBJ2-7, with D possibly being TRBD1 or TRBD2 (5 bases each). Trimming took off 3 bases at V and 4 bases at J, with 16 bases between the two ends. The CDR3 totals 15 residues. CDR1 is KGHSH, CDR2 LQKENI, per germline. Written as DNA, the CDR3 is TGTGCCAGCTCACCCCTCTCCGGCGAGGGGTACGAGCAGTACTTC. Residues: CASSPLSGEGYEQYF. The whole variable domain, filled in from reference TRBV18 and TRBJ2-7, reads NAGVMQNPRHLVRRRGQEARLRCSPMKGHSHVYWYRQLPEEGLKFMVYLQKENIIDESGMPKERFSAEFPKEGPSILRIQQVVRGDSAAYFCASSPLSGEGYEQYFGPGTRLTVT.

This rearrangement joins TRBV14 to TRBJ2-4; D remains unclear. V shed 1 base and J shed 8 bases, with 9 bases lying between them. This CDR3 comprises 13 residues. Germline loops: CDR1 SGHDN, CDR2 FVKESK. In nucleotides, the CDR3 is TGTGCCAGCAGCCAAGGTGTAACGGACATTCAGTACTTC. Its translation is CASSQGVTDIQYF. Full variable domain (missing parts from reference TRBV14 and TRBJ2-4): EAGVTQFPSHSVIEKGQTVTLRCDPISGHDNLYWYRRVMGKEIKFLLHFVKESKQDESGMPNNRFLAERTGGTYSTLKVQPAELEDSGVYFCASSQGVTDIQYFGAGTRLSVL.

The V call is TRBV20-1, the J call TRBJ2-7; TRBD2 is a possible D gene (7 bases). From germline, CDR1 is DFQATT and CDR2 SNEGSKA (reference sequence). The CDR3 sequence is 13 residues long. The chain's CDR3 is CRAAGANSYEQYF. The CDR3 DNA sequence: TGCAGGGCGGCGGGGGCCAACTCCTACGAGCAGTACTTC.

The table lists this clonotype with a few counts. This rearrangement joins TRBV28 to TRBJ2-7, with D possibly matching TRBD1 (5 bases). Trimming took 7 bases from V and 0 from J, leaving 10 bases between them. Germline V gene lookup returns CDR1 MDHEN and CDR2 SYDVKM. The CDR3 is made up of 13 amino acids. CDR3 in DNA: TGTGCCAGCAACTCAGGGAACTCCTACGAGCAGTACTTC. This encodes CASNSGNSYEQYF.

The table lists this clonotype with many counts. The chain carries TRBV28 and TRBJ2-3; 7 bases are a match to TRBD2. Germline CDR1 is MDHEN and CDR2 is SYDVKM. This CDR3 contains 16 residues. After removal of 4 bases from V and 2 bases from J, the junction contained 9 bases not matched to a gene. The CDR3 coding sequence is TGTGCCAGCAGTTCCCCAGGAAGCGGGGACACAGATACGCAGTATTTT. Its translation is CASSSPGSGDTDTQYF.

As for this clonotype: Given a much more abundant clone one base away, this may be a read error. This chain connects TRBV10-3 to TRBJ2-1, with 9 nucleotides matching TRBD2. The germline gives CDR1 ENHRY, CDR2 SYGVKD. There are 16 residues in the CDR3. Losses at the gene ends were 6 bases for V and 6 bases for J; bases not matched to a gene: 12. This chain's CDR3 is CAIRQRLAVGFNEQFF. The CDR3, as DNA: TGTGCCATCAGGCAGAGACTAGCGGTAGGGTTCAATGAGCAGTTCTTC.

This chain connects TRBV7-9 to TRBJ2-5; tentative D call: TRBD2 (5 bases). Germline-derived CDR1 and CDR2 are SEHNR and FQNEAQ (reference sequence). This CDR3 has 14 residues. V lost 3 bases and J 3 bases, leaving 11 bases between the germline ends. CDR3 coding DNA: TGTGCCAGCAGCTTCGGGCTAGCAAAAGAGACCCAGTACTTC. This sequence encodes CASSFGLAKETQYF.

The chain uses TRBV27 and TRBJ2-5; 7 nucleotides agree with TRBD1. The V gene end was trimmed by 3 bases and the J gene end by 1 base; junction bases not matched to a gene: 5. Germline lookup yields CDR1 MNHEY and CDR2 SMNVEV (reference sequence). The CDR3 has 15 amino acids. CDR3 nucleotide sequence: TGTGCCAGCAGTTTCCTCGACAGGGCCCAAGAGACCCAGTACTTC. This sequence encodes CASSFLDRAQETQYF.